The 32 T cell receptor beta chains below were found in one sample sequenced in a study of T cells expressing NK-cell markers. TCRdb re-analyzed the 5' RACE reads; it lists each CDR3 protein once, without DNA. Recorded here are more than 250,000 distinct CDR3 sequences; the top ten clones represent approximately 0.41%. The sample comprised blood T cells: a sorted CD56 or NKG2C T cell subset, CD4+ or CD8+ T cells, or bulk PBMC T cells (not recorded which). The origin of the receptors is a man between 18 and 29 years old in good health.

The genes are TRBV12-3 or TRBV12-4 and TRBJ2-1; the TCRdb call, TRBD2, lacks DNA for checking. This CDR3 contains 13 residues. The CDR3 region is CASMQGGLYEQFF.

V and J are TRBV11-2 and TRBJ2-6. The CDR3 is made up of 14 amino acids. CDR1 is SGHAT and CDR2 is FQNNGV in the germline V gene. The CDR3 sequence: CASSWGVGANVLTF.

The rearrangement links TRBV12-3 or TRBV12-4 to TRBJ1-1; TCRdb outputs TRBD1, but without DNA this stays unchecked. CDR3 length: 13 residues. The CDR3 spells CASSVDSGAEAFF.

The chain combines TRBV19 with TRBJ1-5; the D gene TCRdb calls, TRBD1, cannot be checked with no DNA. The CDR3 length is 16 residues. In germline, CDR1 is LNHDA, CDR2 SQIVND (reference sequence). This CDR3 is CASSRTGTYSNQPQHF.

The chain couples TRBV5-1 to TRBJ2-1. The germline gives CDR1 SGHRS, CDR2 YFSETQ. This CDR3 contains 16 residues. The CDR3 sequence is CASSLVAELWYGEQFF.

This chain links TRBV15 with TRBJ2-2. The germline gives CDR1 LNHNV, CDR2 YYDKDF (reference sequence). The CDR3 contains 13 residues. This chain's CDR3 is CATSESYGGELFF.

V is TRBV29-1 and J is TRBJ2-2. The germline CDR1 and CDR2 sequences are SQVTM and ANQGSEA. The CDR3 has 11 residues. CDR3 sequence reads: CSGSFGGELFF.

The gene calls are TRBV29-1 and TRBJ1-2; TCRdb lists TRBD1, though no DNA is available to test this call. The germline gives CDR1 SQVTM, CDR2 ANQGSEA. The CDR3 is 12 amino acids. CDR3 region: CSVPRDRNGYTF.

The chain uses TRBV29-1 and TRBJ1-2; the TRBD1 assignment by TCRdb is unverifiable without DNA. The length of the CDR3 is 13 residues. Germline assignment: CDR1 SQVTM and CDR2 ANQGSEA. CDR3 in amino acids: CSVEGQGVYGYTF.

The V gene is TRBV6-5, the J gene TRBJ1-1; the D gene TCRdb calls, TRBD1, cannot be checked with no DNA. Germline V gene sequence: CDR1 MNHEY, CDR2 SVGAGI. The CDR3 consists of 15 residues. CDR3 region: CASSYARRGDTEAFF.

The chain uses TRBV20-1 and TRBJ1-5; TCRdb gives TRBD1 as the D gene, but with no DNA this cannot be confirmed. CDR3 length: 15 amino acids. CDR1 is DFQATT and CDR2 is SNEGSKA in the germline V gene (reference sequence). The CDR3 here is CSARGQGASNQPQHF.

The chain joins TRBV20-1 to TRBJ2-6; the TRBD1 assignment by TCRdb is unverifiable without DNA. Germline CDR1 DFQATT, CDR2 SNEGSKA (reference sequence). This CDR3 region has 17 residues. This chain's CDR3 is CSARTGTGTSGANVLTF.

J is TRBJ1-6 and V is TRBV11-1. CDR3 size: 14 residues. Germline V lookup: CDR1 SGHAT, CDR2 FQDESV (reference sequence). CDR3: CASSKTPEDSPLHF.

The chain uses TRBV5-1 and TRBJ2-1; the TRBD2 assignment by TCRdb is unverifiable without DNA. The germline CDR1 and CDR2 sequences are SGHRS and YFSETQ. The CDR3 is 21 residues long. The CDR3 region is CASSFPRTSGRAGGSYNEQFF.

The rearrangement links TRBV12-3 or TRBV12-4 to TRBJ1-2. This CDR3 has 12 residues. The chain's CDR3 is CASSWDESGYTF.

This sequence joins TRBV5-1 and TRBJ1-1. This CDR3 spans 13 amino acids. CDR1 SGHRS and CDR2 YFSETQ come from the germline V gene. The CDR3 loop is CASSLAENTEAFF.

This chain links TRBV28 with TRBJ2-3; absent DNA, TCRdb's TRBD1 call cannot be checked. Germline V CDR1 and CDR2: MDHEN, SYDVKM. This CDR3 contains 12 residues. CDR3 amino acids: CASSPGLGVKYF.

The chain has TRBV6-5 and TRBJ2-3. The CDR3 spans 11 residues. CDR1 is MNHEY, CDR2 SVGAGI, per germline. CDR3 loop: CASRRTDTQYF.

The genes are TRBV12-3 or TRBV12-4 and TRBJ1-6; the D call from TCRdb, TRBD1, cannot be confirmed without DNA. CDR3 length equals 16 residues. The CDR3 loop reads CASSFGISSYNSPLHF.

The CDR3 loop reads CASSSAGTDNTEAFF. V is TRBV7-2 and J is TRBJ1-1; with no DNA, the TCRdb D assignment of TRBD1 cannot be verified. Germline CDR1 is SGHTA and CDR2 is FQGNSA. This CDR3 spans 15 amino acids.

The CDR3 is CASSLVTDPPYNEQFF. The chain joins TRBV4-2 to TRBJ2-1; TCRdb's D gene call, TRBD1, goes unchecked for lack of DNA. CDR1 is LGHNA and CDR2 is YNFKEQ in the germline V gene. CDR3 length equals 16 residues.

The CDR3 sequence: CSAAGRLVVEQFF. V gene TRBV29-1 combines with J gene TRBJ2-1; TCRdb designates TRBD2, a call that cannot be tested without DNA. Germline V gives CDR1 SQVTM, CDR2 ANQGSEA. This CDR3 comprises 13 residues.

The rearrangement links TRBV20-1 to TRBJ1-5. Per germline, CDR1 DFQATT and CDR2 SNEGSKA (reference sequence). The CDR3 length is 14 residues. The CDR3 loop is CSARREVPNQPQHF.

The chain is built from TRBV6-1 and TRBJ1-5. The CDR3 length is 15 residues. CDR1 and CDR2 from the germline V gene are MNHNS and SASEGT. CDR3 amino acids: CARSELRVRCQPQHF.

The V and J genes are TRBV7-3 and TRBJ2-1; TCRdb's D call, TRBD2, is unchecked because there is no DNA. Germline V lookup: CDR1 SGHTA, CDR2 FQGTGA. CDR3 length equals 18 residues. CDR3 in amino acids: CASSFRLMGEGGIHEQFF. The full variable domain, its missing parts supplied by reference TRBV7-3 and TRBJ2-1, is GAGVSQTPSNKVTEKGKYVELRCDPISGHTALYWYRQSLGQGPEFLIYFQGTGAADDSGLPNDRFFAVRPEGSVSTLKIQRTERGDSAVYLCASSFRLMGEGGIHEQFFGPGTRLTVL.

V gene TRBV10-3 combines with J gene TRBJ2-7; TCRdb designates TRBD2, a call that cannot be tested without DNA. From germline, CDR1 is ENHRY and CDR2 SYGVKD. CDR3 size: 15 residues. The CDR3 spells CAISEQGTSIREQYF.

This rearrangement joins TRBV5-1 to TRBJ1-2; TCRdb's assignment of TRBD1 cannot be checked, as there is no DNA. CDR1 SGHRS and CDR2 YFSETQ come from the germline V gene. The CDR3 length is 15 residues. The chain's CDR3 is CASSLDVPGRSGYTF.

The chain combines TRBV7-2 with TRBJ2-7; TCRdb names TRBD1, which stays unverified in the absence of DNA. CDR3 length equals 14 residues. Germline-derived CDR1 and CDR2 are SGHTA and FQGNSA. The chain's CDR3 is CASSFRQGALEQYF.

This rearrangement joins TRBV27 to TRBJ2-1; TCRdb selects TRBD2, and the lack of DNA leaves this call unchecked. The length of the CDR3 is 18 residues. The germline gives CDR1 MNHEY, CDR2 SMNVEV (reference sequence). This CDR3 is CASSLSPGTSGRLNEQFF.

The chain is built from TRBV6-1 and TRBJ2-3. CDR1 is MNHNS, CDR2 SASEGT, per germline. This CDR3 is built from 13 residues. This CDR3 reads CASNGRKRDTQYF.

The V call is TRBV19, the J call TRBJ2-1; TCRdb's D gene call, TRBD2, goes unchecked for lack of DNA. Germline lookup yields CDR1 LNHDA and CDR2 SQIVND (reference sequence). The length of the CDR3 is 15 residues. The CDR3 reads CASSIRDQRRDEQFF. Looking up the rest from reference TRBV19 and TRBJ2-1 gives the full variable domain: DGGITQSPKYLFRKEGQNVTLSCEQNLNHDAMYWYRQDPGQGLRLIYYSQIVNDFQKGDIAEGYSVSREKKESFPLTVTSAQKNPTAFYLCASSIRDQRRDEQFFGPGTRLTVL.

The genes are TRBV12-3 or TRBV12-4 and TRBJ2-5; TCRdb lists TRBD2, though no DNA is available to test this call. The CDR3 has 17 amino acids. This CDR3 reads CASSLGTSGSPRETQYF.